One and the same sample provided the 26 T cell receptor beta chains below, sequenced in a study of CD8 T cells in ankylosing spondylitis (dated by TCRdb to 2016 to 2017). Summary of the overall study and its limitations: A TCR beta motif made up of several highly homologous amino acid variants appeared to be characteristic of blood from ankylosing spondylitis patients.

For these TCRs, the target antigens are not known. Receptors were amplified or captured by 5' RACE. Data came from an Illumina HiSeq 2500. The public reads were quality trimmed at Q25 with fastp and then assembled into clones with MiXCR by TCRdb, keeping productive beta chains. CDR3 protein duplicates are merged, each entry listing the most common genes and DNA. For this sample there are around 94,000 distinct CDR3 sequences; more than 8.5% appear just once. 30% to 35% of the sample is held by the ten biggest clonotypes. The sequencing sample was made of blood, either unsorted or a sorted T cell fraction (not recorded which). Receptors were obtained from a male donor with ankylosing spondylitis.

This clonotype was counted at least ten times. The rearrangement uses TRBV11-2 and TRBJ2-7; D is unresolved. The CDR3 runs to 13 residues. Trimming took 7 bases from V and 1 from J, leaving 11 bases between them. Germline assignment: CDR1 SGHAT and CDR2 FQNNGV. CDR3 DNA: TGTGCCAGCACCGCTACAATATCCTACGAGCAGTACTTC. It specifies CASTATISYEQYF.

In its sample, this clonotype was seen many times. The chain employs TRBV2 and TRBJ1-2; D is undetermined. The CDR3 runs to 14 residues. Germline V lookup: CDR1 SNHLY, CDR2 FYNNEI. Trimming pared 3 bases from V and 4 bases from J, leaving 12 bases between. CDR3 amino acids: CASSDGLISYGYTF. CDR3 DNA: TGTGCCAGCAGTGACGGCCTGATTTCCTATGGCTACACCTTC.

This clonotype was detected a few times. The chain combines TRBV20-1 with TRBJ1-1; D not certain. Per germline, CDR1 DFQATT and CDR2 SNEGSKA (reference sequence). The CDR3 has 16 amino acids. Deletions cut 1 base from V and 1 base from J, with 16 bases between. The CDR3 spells CSARGYGLGSNTEAFF. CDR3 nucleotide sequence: TGCAGTGCTAGAGGGTACGGGCTGGGGTCGAACACTGAAGCTTTCTTT.

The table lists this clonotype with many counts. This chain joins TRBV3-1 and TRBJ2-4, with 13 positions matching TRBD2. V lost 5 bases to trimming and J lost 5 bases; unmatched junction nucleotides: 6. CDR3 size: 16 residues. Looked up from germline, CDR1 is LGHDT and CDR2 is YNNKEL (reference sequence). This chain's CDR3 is CASSETSGRAENIQYF. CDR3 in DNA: TGTGCCAGCAGCGAAACTAGCGGGAGGGCCGAAAACATTCAGTACTTC.

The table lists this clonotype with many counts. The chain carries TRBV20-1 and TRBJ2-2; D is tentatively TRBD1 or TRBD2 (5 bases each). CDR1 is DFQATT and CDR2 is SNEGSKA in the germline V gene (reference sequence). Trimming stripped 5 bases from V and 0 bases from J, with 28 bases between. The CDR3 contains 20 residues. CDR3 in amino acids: CSAPRDPAGTMGANTGELFF. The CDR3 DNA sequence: TGCAGTGCTCCCAGGGACCCAGCTGGGACCATGGGGGCGAACACCGGGGAGCTGTTTTTT.

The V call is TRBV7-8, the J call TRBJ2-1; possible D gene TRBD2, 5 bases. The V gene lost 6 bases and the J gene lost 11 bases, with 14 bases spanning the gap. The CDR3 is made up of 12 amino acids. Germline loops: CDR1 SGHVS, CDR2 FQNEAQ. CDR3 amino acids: CASSPTRTQQFF. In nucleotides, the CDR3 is TGTGCCAGCAGTCCGACCAGGACTCAGCAGTTCTTC.

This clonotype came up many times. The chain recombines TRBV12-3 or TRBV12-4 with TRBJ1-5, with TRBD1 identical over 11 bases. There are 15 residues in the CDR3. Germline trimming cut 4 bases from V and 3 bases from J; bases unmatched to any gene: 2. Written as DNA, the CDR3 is TGTGCCAGCAGTTGGACAGGGGGCTACAATCAGCCCCAGCATTTT. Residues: CASSWTGGYNQPQHF.

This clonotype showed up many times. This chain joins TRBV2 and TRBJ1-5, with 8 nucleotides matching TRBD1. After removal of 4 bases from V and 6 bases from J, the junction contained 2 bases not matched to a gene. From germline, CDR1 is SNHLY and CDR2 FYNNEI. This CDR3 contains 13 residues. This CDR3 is CASSAGTGQPQHF. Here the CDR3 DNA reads TGTGCCAGCAGTGCGGGGACAGGTCAGCCCCAGCATTTT.

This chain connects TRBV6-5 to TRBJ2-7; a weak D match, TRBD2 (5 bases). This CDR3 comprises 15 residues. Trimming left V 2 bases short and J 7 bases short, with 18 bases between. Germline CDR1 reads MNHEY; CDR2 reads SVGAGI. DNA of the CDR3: TGTGCCAGCAGTTACCCCGTCTTGGGAGAATGGGAGCAGTACGTC. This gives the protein CASSYPVLGEWEQYV.

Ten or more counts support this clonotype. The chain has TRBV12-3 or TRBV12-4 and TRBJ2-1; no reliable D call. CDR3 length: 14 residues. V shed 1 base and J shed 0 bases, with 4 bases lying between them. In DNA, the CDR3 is TGTGCCAGCAGTTTAGGTCCCTCCTACAATGAGCAGTTCTTC. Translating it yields CASSLGPSYNEQFF.

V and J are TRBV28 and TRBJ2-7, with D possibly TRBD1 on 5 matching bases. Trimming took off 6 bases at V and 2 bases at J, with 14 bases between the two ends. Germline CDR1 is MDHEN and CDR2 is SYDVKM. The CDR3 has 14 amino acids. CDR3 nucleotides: TGTGCCAGCAGCCCTAGGGGCCCCACCTACGAGCAGTACGTC. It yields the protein CASSPRGPTYEQYV.

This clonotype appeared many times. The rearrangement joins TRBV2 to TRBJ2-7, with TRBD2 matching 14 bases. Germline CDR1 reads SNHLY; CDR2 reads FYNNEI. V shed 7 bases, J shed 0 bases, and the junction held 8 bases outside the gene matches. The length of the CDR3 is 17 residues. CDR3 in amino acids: CASIPGLAGESSYEQYF. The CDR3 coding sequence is TGTGCCAGCATCCCGGGACTAGCGGGAGAGAGCTCCTACGAGCAGTACTTC.

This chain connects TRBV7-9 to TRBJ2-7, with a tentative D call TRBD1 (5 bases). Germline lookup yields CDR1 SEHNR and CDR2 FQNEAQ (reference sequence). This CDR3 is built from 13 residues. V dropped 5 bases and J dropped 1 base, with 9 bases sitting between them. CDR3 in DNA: TGTGCCAGCAGCCCAGGGCGTTCCTACGAGCAGTACTTC. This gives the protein CASSPGRSYEQYF.

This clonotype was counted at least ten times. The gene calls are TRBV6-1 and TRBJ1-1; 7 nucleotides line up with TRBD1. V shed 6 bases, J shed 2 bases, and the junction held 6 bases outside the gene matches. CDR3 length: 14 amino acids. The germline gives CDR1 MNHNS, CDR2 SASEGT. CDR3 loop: CASRSGGVNTEAFF. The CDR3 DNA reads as TGTGCCAGCAGATCAGGGGGAGTTAACACTGAAGCTTTCTTT.

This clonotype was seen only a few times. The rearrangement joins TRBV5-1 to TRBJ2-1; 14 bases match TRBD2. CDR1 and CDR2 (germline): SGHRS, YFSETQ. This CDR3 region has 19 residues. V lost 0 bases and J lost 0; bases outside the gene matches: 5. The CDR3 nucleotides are TGCGCCAGCAGCTTGGGGACTAGCGGGAGGTTGAGCTCCTACAATGAGCAGTTCTTC. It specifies CASSLGTSGRLSSYNEQFF.

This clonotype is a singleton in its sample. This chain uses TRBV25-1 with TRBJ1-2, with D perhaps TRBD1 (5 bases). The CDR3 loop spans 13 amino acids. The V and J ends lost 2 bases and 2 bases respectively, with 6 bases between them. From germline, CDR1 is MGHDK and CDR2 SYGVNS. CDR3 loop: CASSEQGNYGYTF. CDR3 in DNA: TGTGCCAGCAGTGAACAGGGAAACTATGGCTACACCTTC.

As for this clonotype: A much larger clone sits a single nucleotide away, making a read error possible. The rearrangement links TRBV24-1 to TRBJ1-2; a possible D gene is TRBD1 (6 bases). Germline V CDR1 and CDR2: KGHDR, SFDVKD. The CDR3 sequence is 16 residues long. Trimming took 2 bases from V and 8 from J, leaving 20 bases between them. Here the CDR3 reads CATSDWSAGVQGGYTF. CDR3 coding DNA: TGTGCCACCAGTGATTGGTCCGCAGGGGTGCAGGGCGGCTACACCTTC.

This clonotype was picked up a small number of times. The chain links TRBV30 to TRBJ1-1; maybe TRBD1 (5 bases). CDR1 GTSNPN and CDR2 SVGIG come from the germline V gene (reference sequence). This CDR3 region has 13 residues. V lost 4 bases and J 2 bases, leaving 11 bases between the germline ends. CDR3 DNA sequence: TGTGCCTGGATGGAGGGGTTCAACACTGAAGCTTTCTTT. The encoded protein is CAWMEGFNTEAFF.

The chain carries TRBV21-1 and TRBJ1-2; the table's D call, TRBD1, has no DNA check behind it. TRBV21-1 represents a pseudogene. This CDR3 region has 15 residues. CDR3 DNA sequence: TGTGCCAGCAGCAAATGGGGGGACAGGGGGCCTGGCTACACCTTC. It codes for CASSKWGDRGPGYTF.

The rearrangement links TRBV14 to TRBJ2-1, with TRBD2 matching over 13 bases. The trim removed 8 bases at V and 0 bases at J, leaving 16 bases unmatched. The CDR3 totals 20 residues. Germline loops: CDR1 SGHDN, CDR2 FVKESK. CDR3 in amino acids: CASLGHGGLAGASSYNEQFF. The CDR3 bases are TGTGCCAGCCTCGGGCACGGCGGACTAGCGGGAGCCTCCTCCTACAATGAGCAGTTCTTC.

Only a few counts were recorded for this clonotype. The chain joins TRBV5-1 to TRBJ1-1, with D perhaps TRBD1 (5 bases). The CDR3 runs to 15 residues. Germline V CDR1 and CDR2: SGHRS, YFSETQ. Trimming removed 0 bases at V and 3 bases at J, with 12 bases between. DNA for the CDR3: TGCGCCAGCAGCTTGGGACAGAAGGCACACACTGAAGCTTTCTTT. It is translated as CASSLGQKAHTEAFF. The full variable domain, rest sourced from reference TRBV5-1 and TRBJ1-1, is KAGVTQTPRYLIKTRGQQVTLSCSPISGHRSVSWYQQTPGQGLQFLFEYFSETQRNKGNFPGRFSGRQFSNSRSEMNVSTLELGDSALYLCASSLGQKAHTEAFFGQGTRLTVV.

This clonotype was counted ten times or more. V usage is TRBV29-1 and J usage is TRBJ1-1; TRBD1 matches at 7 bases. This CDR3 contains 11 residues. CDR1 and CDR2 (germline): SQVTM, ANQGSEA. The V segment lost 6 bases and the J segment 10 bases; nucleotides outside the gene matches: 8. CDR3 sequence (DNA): TGCAGCGTAGACGACAGGGTGGGAGCTTTCTTT. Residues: CSVDDRVGAFF.

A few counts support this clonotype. The CDR3 loop is CASSWTIQYNEQFF. As DNA, the CDR3 is TGTGCCAGCAGTTGGACTATACAGTACAATGAGCAGTTCTTC. This chain joins TRBV12-3 or TRBV12-4 and TRBJ2-1, with D perhaps TRBD2 (6 bases). Trimming shortened V by 4 bases and J by 4 bases, and 11 bases separated the two germline ends. The length of the CDR3 is 14 residues.

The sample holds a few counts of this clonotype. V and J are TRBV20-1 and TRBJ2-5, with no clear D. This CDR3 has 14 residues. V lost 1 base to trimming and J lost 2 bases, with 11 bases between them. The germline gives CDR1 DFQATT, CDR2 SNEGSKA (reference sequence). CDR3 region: CSARGARTQETQYF. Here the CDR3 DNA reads TGCAGTGCTAGAGGAGCTAGAACACAAGAGACCCAGTACTTC.

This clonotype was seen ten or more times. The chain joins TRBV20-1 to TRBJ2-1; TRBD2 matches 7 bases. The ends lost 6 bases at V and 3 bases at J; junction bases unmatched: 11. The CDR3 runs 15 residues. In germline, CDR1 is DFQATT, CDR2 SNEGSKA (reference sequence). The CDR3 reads CSATSAGVLYNEQFF. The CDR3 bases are TGCAGTGCCACCTCGGCGGGAGTGCTCTACAATGAGCAGTTCTTC.

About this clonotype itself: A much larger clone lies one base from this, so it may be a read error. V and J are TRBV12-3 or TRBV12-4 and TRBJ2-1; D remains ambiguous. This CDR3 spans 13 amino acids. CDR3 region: CSSSLGLPDEQFF. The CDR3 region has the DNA TGTTCCAGCAGTTTAGGGCTCCCTGATGAGCAGTTCTTC.